This T cell receptor beta chain was recovered during a study of blood T cell repertoires in COVID-19. Study-level background: The origin of the acute and convalescent COVID-19 samples was the United States, Italy and Spain.

This study enrolled people aged about 18 to 100 from about 26 US geographic areas. Cohorts were determined from participant-reported clinical history. Here immunoSEQ multiplex PCR was the method, and the copy in TCRdb shows in-frame clones only, minus some. The sample gives a few hundred thousand clones, nearly 90% of which show up once; 1.4% to 1.5% is in the top ten. The clonotype originates from a woman younger than 30 who had been exposed to COVID-19. Material for sequencing was PBMCs or T cells enriched from blood (not recorded which).

Here the CDR3 reads CASSKQGINEKLFF. CDR3 nucleotides: TGTGCCAGCAGTAAACAGGGGATTAATGAAAAACTGTTTTTT. This chain links TRBV28 with TRBJ1-4; the match to TRBD1 covers 7 bases. The CDR3 is 14 amino acids. CDR1 and CDR2 (germline): MDHEN, SYDVKM. Losses at the gene ends were 5 bases for V and 4 bases for J; bases not matched to a gene: 4.